A single TCR beta chain is shown here with its context. Its antigen is currently not known. No much larger clone exists at a distance of one base, and base qualities are not known. CDR1 MNHEY and CDR2 SVGAGI were looked up in the germline V gene. V loses 5 bases of germline sequence and J loses 7 bases, and the interval between the two ends is 14 bases. The CDR3 goes from the cysteine to the phenylalanine over 13 residues. Just CDR3 DNA is preserved here, 39 bases in frame from base 1. This entry belongs to a study of cytomegalovirus exposure and HLA in healthy donors (dated by TCRdb to 2016 to 2017). General notes on the study: An earlier analysis of approximately 600 of the donors reported roughly 270 Gb of sequence data and more than 90 million unique TCR beta sequences from 150 million to 200 million T cells. An early release covering 500 to 750 HLA-typed donors comprised about 320 gigabases of sequencing data and 85 million to 100 million unique TCR sequences. Of the 350 to 450 genotyped donors, approximately 81% were placed in the genetic ancestry cluster associated with self-reported Caucasian donors. The study aimed to test whether signatures of past pathogen exposure could be identified by cataloging public T cell receptors. The study used immunosequencing to profile the T cell repertoires of approximately 630 subjects and linked those repertoires to cytomegalovirus serostatus. Along with the approximately 700-subject first cohort, a separate validation cohort of about 110 different subjects was used. To predict cytomegalovirus infection status, the study brought together high-throughput TCR immunosequencing, statistical association of individual TCRs with disease status, and machine learning. In a later analysis, previously published TCR beta repertoires from fewer than 750 donors were re-analyzed and high-resolution HLA genotyping was added so that TCR occurrence patterns could be studied. The later analysis used no new phenotypic data to find candidate immune exposures, relying instead on TCR beta sequences and their occurrence across donors. In an earlier analysis of roughly 540 of the donors, high-throughput TCR beta sequencing was used to judge whether each TCR beta V gene segment behaved as functional or pseudogenic. Donor age, sex, ethnicity and CMV serostatus were compiled together with the repertoire data. In a later genetic analysis, genome-wide SNP genotypes for about 65% of the 666 donors were used, and that subset was treated as a discovery cohort. Every discovery cohort repertoire had been produced on one sequencing platform. Class I and class II HLA loci were covered by the typing at four-digit resolution. Typing coverage differed by locus: A, B, C, DRB1 and DQB1 were typed in roughly 629-640 donors, DQA1 in 522, DPA1 in 606, and DPB1 in 450 to 480. Four to six DR-DQ haplotypes were handled as single units for association and clustering, since linkage in the cohort was strong. On average, 235,054 unique TCR beta nucleotide sequences were sequenced per donor among some 420 genotyped donors of the cohort, with 15% to 20% of those sequences being non-productive.

General study outcomes and caveats: In an earlier analysis of some 550 of the donors, most TCR beta V segments were observed in productive rearrangements about 90% or about 30% of the time, broadly matching IMGT annotations. Assigning TCR associations to individual alleles was difficult when HLA alleles, especially DR and DQ, strongly co-occurred. A later genetic analysis associated a missense DCLRE1C variant with V-gene and J-gene trimming of TCR beta chains, and an independent cohort replicated the association. Several of the top co-occurrence clusters appeared to be linked to parvovirus B19, influenza, CMV and Epstein-Barr virus, according to a later analysis. In a later analysis, HLA-associated TCR beta chains were found to be more clonally expanded and to have lower generation probabilities than equally common non-associated chains. Compared with the roughly 600-donor mean, donors in an Asian-associated ancestry cluster had fewer N-insertions in productive TCRs, according to a later genetic analysis. For the cohort, immune exposure information was limited to CMV serostatus. Most TCR sequences were seen in very few donors, while some public TCRs were found in many individuals. A later analysis found that TCR association rates varied across HLA loci, with DRB1 alleles showing the most associated TCRs and HLA-C alleles the fewest. According to a later analysis, most CMV-associated TCR beta chains appeared to be HLA-restricted, and the HLA associations seemed to be driven largely by CMV exposure. Because counts were too low, seventeen rarely observed V segments, including chromosome 9 orphons, were left out of the earlier analysis of 500 to 750 of the donors. A further reported finding was that TCR beta sequences accurately predicted the HLA-A and HLA-B alleles for most subjects in the first cohort. Some IMGT-functional V segments, including TRBV6-2 and TRBV6-3, could not be told apart with the 87-base-pair reads, so those segments were excluded. In vitro tests confirmed that a few of the cytomegalovirus-associated TCR beta chains recognize cytomegalovirus antigens. HLA typing was unavailable for some donors at each locus, so association tests used only the typed subset. The classifier was reported to diagnose cytomegalovirus status with high specificity and sensitivity in both the original cohort and the validation cohort. Correlated functional status among segregating V segments might reflect linkage disequilibrium, but an unknown experimental factor could not be ruled out. The authors suggested that the approach could potentially be generalized to other disease states and immunological phenotypes. This cohort had only TCR beta chains sequenced, and the lack of alpha or paired-chain data limited which features could be detected. In a later analysis, around 17,000 TCR beta sequences were associated with specific HLA alleles at a false discovery rate of 0.05. In the study, 150 to 200 TCR beta chains were listed as associated with cytomegalovirus. Roughly uniform sequencing depth across donors was assumed in presence/absence analyses, although this assumption may not hold. A cluster of highly shared sequence variants was judged likely to represent a technical artifact of the sequencing pipeline.

Library method: the immunoSEQ multiplex PCR assay. For the multiplex PCR, a mixture combining 60 forward primers for TCR Vbeta segments and 13 reverse primers for TCR Jbeta segments was used. The CDR3 region of rearranged TCR beta genes was amplified from genomic DNA with a multiplex PCR assay. The Illumina HiSeq System was used to sequence the amplified TCR beta libraries as 87-base-pair reads. As for the original processing: In a later analysis, tens of millions of unique TCR beta chains were counted across the roughly 700 repertoires, and approximately 11 million of these chains were shared by at least two donors. Raw reads were error-corrected and collapsed into unique sequences with a nearest-neighbor algorithm that merged closely related sequences to remove PCR and sequencing errors. To assign V, D and J gene segments, CDR3 sequences were aligned to IMGT reference sequences. For a sequence to be retained, at least a six-nucleotide match to both a V gene segment and a J gene segment was required. Rearrangements were called productive when the CDR3 lacked stop codons and stayed in frame with V and J; all others were non-productive. CDR3 was defined by IMGT convention, running from the second conserved V-encoded cysteine to the conserved J-encoded phenylalanine. The earlier analysis of more than 450 of the donors excluded sequences that lacked an unambiguous match to a single V gene segment. In an earlier analysis of approximately 610 of the donors, V segments were called functional above 56.7% productive rearrangements and were called segregating when the between-donor standard deviation exceeded 5%. To diagnose cytomegalovirus status from the catalog of TCR beta chain sequences, a statistical classification framework was built. In a later analysis, V and J genes were assigned by comparing TCR nucleotide sequences against IMGT/GENE-DB human TR gene sequences. A later analysis assigned CDR3 sequences and most-parsimonious VDJ recombination scenarios with the TCRdist pipeline. In a later analysis, every TCR beta chain was defined by the combination of its CDR3 amino acid sequence and its V-gene family, and reads without a unique V-gene family were dropped. As a way to deal with suspected cross-contamination and a sequencing artifact, a later analysis dropped approximately 590 nucleotide sequences that were highly shared and had low generation probability. In a later analysis, a clonal expansion index for each public chain was calculated from normalized within-repertoire ranks of inferred template counts. A later analysis computed generation probabilities with a VDJ recombination model fitted to out-of-frame rearrangements, and checked the results against IGoR. In a later analysis, TCR-TCR, TCR-HLA and TCR-CMV co-occurrence was scored with hypergeometric tests, and a repertoire-size bias correction was applied to TCR pairs. In a later analysis, false discovery rates were estimated by permuting HLA or CMV assignments 20 times. In a later analysis, co-occurring TCRs were grouped using DBSCAN, with TCRdist sequence similarity added in when clustering inside HLA-allele-positive subsets. Co-occurrence clustering excluded repertoires with fewer than 30,000 or more than 120,000 public chains, plus five with anomalous nucleotide sharing. TCRdb holds this immuneACCESS table with in-frame rearrangements only. Some clones are missing; in checked studies, unresolved V genes explain under half, and the rest has no known cause. That table supplies the V and J calls and clone size; D and trimming were determined from the DNA. The sample yields about 160,000 clones; 82% were counted once. The top ten constitute roughly a tenth of the sample.

The cohort comprised approximately 700 healthy bone marrow donors. At the time of sampling, all cohort members were nominally healthy, though unrecorded immune exposures were likely present. The donor was CMV seropositive and was included in the group of 250 to 350 seropositive cohort members. A peripheral blood sample was provided by each donor, and peripheral blood mononuclear cells were used for TCR beta sequencing. Genomic DNA extraction from the blood cell samples was performed with the Qiagen DNeasy Blood Extraction Kit. The TCR sequence derives from a man between 50 and 59 years old in good health and CMV-seropositive. The V gene is TRBV6-5 and the J gene is TRBJ1-2, with TRBD1 perhaps the D gene, on 6 matching bases. What was sequenced was PBMCs. The CDR3 is CASSPQGSGGYTF. The DNA is as follows: TGTGCCAGCAGTCCTCAGGGGAGCGGTGGCTACACCTTC.